This is a list of T cell receptor beta chains from one sample in a study of PD-1 blockade in mismatch repair-deficient tumors. The repertoire was sequenced with immunoSEQ multiplex PCR; TCRdb's copy has only in-frame clones and lacks some. Of about 120,000 clones in the sample, about nine tenths are singletons; the top ten hold approximately 12%. Sequenced here: peripheral blood, sampled roughly 70 weeks after starting pembrolizumab. Receptors were obtained from an adult with mismatch repair-deficient cancer. The CDR3 runs from the conserved cysteine through the conserved F or W. The D gene is left open where the match is weak. Clone size, where shown, is once, few, many, or a class for clones that have expanded.

abundance: -; j_gene: TRBJ1-5; d_gene: -; v_gene: TRBV25-1; CDR3nt: TGTGCCAGCGCCTCCTGGGGCAATCAGCCCCAGCATTTT; CDR3aa: CASASWGNQPQHF
abundance: -; j_gene: TRBJ2-4; d_gene: TRBD1; v_gene: TRBV4-3; CDR3nt: TGCGCCAGCAGCCAAGGACAGGGGGTAAACATTCAGTACTTC; CDR3aa: CASSQGQGVNIQYF
abundance: -; j_gene: TRBJ2-2; d_gene: -; v_gene: TRBV29-1; CDR3nt: TGCAGCGTTGAAGAAGGATTGGGGAACACCGGGGAGCTGTTTTTT; CDR3aa: CSVEEGLGNTGELFF
abundance: -; j_gene: TRBJ2-1; d_gene: TRBD2; v_gene: TRBV7-3; CDR3nt: TGTGCCAGCAGCAGAACTCCGGGGACTAGTGGGGATGAGCAGTTCTTC; CDR3aa: CASSRTPGTSGDEQFF
abundance: -; j_gene: TRBJ2-3; d_gene: TRBD2; v_gene: TRBV11-2; CDR3nt: TGTGCCAGCAGCTTAGATCGCCTAGCGGGGGATACGCAGTATTTT; CDR3aa: CASSLDRLAGDTQYF
abundance: -; j_gene: TRBJ1-5; d_gene: -; v_gene: TRBV18; CDR3nt: TGTGCCAGCTCACCCGGCAATCAGCCCCAGCATTTT; CDR3aa: CASSPGNQPQHF
abundance: -; j_gene: TRBJ1-4; d_gene: -; v_gene: TRBV4-3; CDR3nt: TGCGCCAGCAGCCGCGAGATGGCAGGAGCAACTAATGAAAAACTGTTTTTT; CDR3aa: CASSREMAGATNEKLFF
abundance: few; j_gene: TRBJ1-2; d_gene: TRBD1; v_gene: TRBV28; CDR3nt: TGTGCCAGCAGTTTATGGACCATTGACAGGGGTTGTACCTTC; CDR3aa: CASSLWTIDRGCTF
abundance: -; j_gene: TRBJ2-2; d_gene: TRBD2; v_gene: TRBV11-2; CDR3nt: TGTGCCAGCAGCCTAGGGCTAGCGGGAGTTACCGGGGAGCTGTTTTTT; CDR3aa: CASSLGLAGVTGELFF
abundance: -; j_gene: TRBJ2-7; d_gene: TRBD1; v_gene: TRBV10-3; CDR3nt: TGTGCCATCAGTGATCCAGGGGGTGGTTACGAGCAGTACTTC; CDR3aa: CAISDPGGGYEQYF
abundance: -; j_gene: TRBJ1-4; d_gene: TRBD1; v_gene: TRBV5-4; CDR3nt: TGTGCCAGCAGCTTGGCCGGGACAGGGGATGAAAAACTGTTTTTT; CDR3aa: CASSLAGTGDEKLFF
abundance: -; j_gene: TRBJ2-1; d_gene: TRBD2; v_gene: TRBV6-1; CDR3nt: TGTGCCAGCAGTGAAGCGGCGGGAGGGCCCAATGAGCAGTTCTTC; CDR3aa: CASSEAAGGPNEQFF
abundance: -; j_gene: TRBJ1-1; d_gene: -; v_gene: TRBV6-1; CDR3nt: TGTGCCAGCAGCTCACAGGGCACTGAAGCTTTCTTT; CDR3aa: CASSSQGTEAFF
abundance: -; j_gene: TRBJ2-1; d_gene: -; v_gene: TRBV11-2; CDR3nt: TGTGCCAGCAGCAGTTTCGGGGCCACCTCCTACAATGAGCAGTTCTTC; CDR3aa: CASSSFGATSYNEQFF
abundance: -; j_gene: TRBJ2-7; d_gene: TRBD1; v_gene: TRBV10-3; CDR3nt: TGTGCCATCAATACCCCGGGACAGACCTACGAGCAGTACTTC; CDR3aa: CAINTPGQTYEQYF
abundance: -; j_gene: TRBJ2-2; d_gene: TRBD1; v_gene: TRBV28; CDR3nt: TGTGCCAGCAGTTCGTATGGTGGGACAGGGGAGAACACCGGGGAGCTGTTTTTT; CDR3aa: CASSSYGGTGENTGELFF
abundance: -; j_gene: TRBJ2-2; d_gene: -; v_gene: TRBV5-4; CDR3nt: TGTGCCAGTATGCCGGGACGTAACACCGGGGAGCTGTTTTTT; CDR3aa: CASMPGRNTGELFF
abundance: -; j_gene: TRBJ2-2; d_gene: -; v_gene: TRBV11-2; CDR3nt: TGTGCCAGCAGCTTAGAATGGGTCGGGGAGCTGTTTTTT; CDR3aa: CASSLEWVGELFF
abundance: -; j_gene: TRBJ1-2; d_gene: -; v_gene: TRBV7-9; CDR3nt: TGTGCCAGCAGCTCAATGGAGGGCCGCAGCTACACCTTC; CDR3aa: CASSSMEGRSYTF
abundance: once; j_gene: TRBJ2-2; d_gene: -; v_gene: TRBV5-6; CDR3nt: TGTGCCAGCAGCTTGTCTGGGGGTCAGTATGAGTCGGCCACCGGGGAGCTGTTTTTT; CDR3aa: CASSLSGGQYESATGELFF
abundance: few; j_gene: TRBJ1-4; d_gene: -; v_gene: TRBV7-9; CDR3nt: TGTGCCAGCAGCTTAGACACGGGGGAAAAACTGTTTTTT; CDR3aa: CASSLDTGEKLFF
abundance: -; j_gene: TRBJ1-2; d_gene: -; v_gene: TRBV6-1; CDR3nt: TGTGCCAGCAGCAATCCTAGGGGCTACACCTTC; CDR3aa: CASSNPRGYTF
abundance: once; j_gene: TRBJ1-1; d_gene: -; v_gene: TRBV28; CDR3nt: TGTGCCAGCAGTTTATTCAGGGAGAACACTGAAGCTTTCTTT; CDR3aa: CASSLFRENTEAFF
abundance: once; j_gene: TRBJ1-5; d_gene: -; v_gene: TRBV5-1; CDR3nt: TGCGCCAGCAGCTTGGCCGGCGAGCAATCGCCCCAGCATTTT; CDR3aa: CASSLAGEQSPQHF
abundance: once; j_gene: TRBJ2-2; d_gene: -; v_gene: TRBV7-6; CDR3nt: TGTGCCAGCAGCCCCCAGCCGACCGGGGAGCTGTTTTTT; CDR3aa: CASSPQPTGELFF
abundance: once; j_gene: TRBJ2-1; d_gene: TRBD2; v_gene: TRBV9; CDR3nt: TGTGCCAGCAGCACCGGGACTAGCAACAATGAGCAGTTCTTC; CDR3aa: CASSTGTSNNEQFF
abundance: -; j_gene: TRBJ2-7; d_gene: TRBD1; v_gene: TRBV7-6; CDR3nt: TGTGCCAGCAGCCCGGGGACAGGGGGCCAGGAGCAGTACTTC; CDR3aa: CASSPGTGGQEQYF
abundance: -; j_gene: TRBJ2-3; d_gene: -; v_gene: TRBV2; CDR3nt: TGTGCCAGCAGTGATATAGGGGGAGGCACAGATACGCAGTATTTT; CDR3aa: CASSDIGGGTDTQYF
abundance: -; j_gene: TRBJ1-2; d_gene: TRBD1; v_gene: TRBV19; CDR3nt: TGTGCCAGTAGTATGAAGGGGGCGTTCTATGGCTACACCTTC; CDR3aa: CASSMKGAFYGYTF
abundance: -; j_gene: TRBJ1-4; d_gene: -; v_gene: TRBV11-3; CDR3nt: TGTGCCAGCAGCTTAGGGGGACAATCTACTAATGAAAAACTGTTTTTT; CDR3aa: CASSLGGQSTNEKLFF
abundance: -; j_gene: TRBJ1-2; d_gene: -; v_gene: TRBV27; CDR3nt: TGTGCCAGCAGTTTCGGGGGGGAAGCTGGCTACACCTTC; CDR3aa: CASSFGGEAGYTF